These 9 T cell receptor beta chains originate from one sample sequenced in a study of CD8+CD57+ T cells in acquired aplastic anemia (dated 2018 in TCRdb). The patients picked for sequencing were ones in whom flow cytometry had shown an expansion of CD8+CD57+ cells. These reads were obtained on an Illumina HiSeq 2000. TCR beta VDJ combination and CDR3 sequence profiling used genomic DNA as the template. TCRdb reworked the public reads: Q25 trimming with fastp, MiXCR clone assembly, productive beta chains retained. CDR3 protein duplicates are merged, each entry listing the most common genes and DNA. In all, the sample holds about 180,000 distinct CDR3 sequences, and roughly 50% of those were seen once. Roughly 2% of the sample comes from the top ten. The material sequenced was sorted CD4+, CD8+, or CD8+CD57+ T cells (not recorded which) from PBMCs. Receptors were obtained from a human donor with aplastic anemia.

In regard to this clonotype: At one end the junction does not follow the germline gene, possibly because of a read error. The J gene is TRBJ2-3, the V gene TRBV20-1; TRBD2 aligns across 8 bases. Per the germline V gene, CDR1 is DFQATT and CDR2 is SNEGSKA (reference sequence). This CDR3 is 15 amino acids long. The CDR3 region has the DNA TGCAGTGCTAGGGGGCTAGCGGGTCGCACAGATACGCGGTATTTT. Translated, it gives CSARGLAGRTDTRYF.

At least ten counts were recorded for this clonotype. The genes are TRBV6-1 and TRBJ1-2; weak D call: TRBD1 (6 bases). Per germline, CDR1 MNHNS and CDR2 SASEGT. Between the trimmed V and J ends, which lost 6 bases and 7 bases, there was a span of 15 bases. The CDR3 extends over 13 amino acids. CDR3 nucleotide sequence: TGTGCCAGCAGAGGGGGTGAGGGGAGTGGCTACACCTTC. Its translation: CASRGGEGSGYTF.

V and J are TRBV6-4 and TRBJ1-1; 8 nucleotides match TRBD1. The CDR3 covers 14 residues. J gave up 4 bases and V 6 bases, and 7 bases lay outside the gene matches. CDR1 and CDR2 (germline): MRHNA, SNTAGT. In DNA form, the CDR3 reads TGTGCCAGCAGCCCAGGGGGCGCAGGCACTGAAGCTTTCTTT. Encoded protein: CASSPGGAGTEAFF.

V is TRBV20-1 and J is TRBJ1-5; no definite D call. CDR3 length equals 13 residues. Trimming took off 2 bases at V and 5 bases at J, with 10 bases between the two ends. Germline V gene lookup returns CDR1 DFQATT and CDR2 SNEGSKA (reference sequence). The CDR3 DNA sequence: TGCAGTGCTAGATACGGGATGGATCAGCCCCAGCATTTT. Amino acid sequence: CSARYGMDQPQHF.

This clonotype was recorded at least ten times. The chain recombines TRBV6-1 with TRBJ1-1; D perhaps matches TRBD1 (5 bases). From germline, CDR1 is MNHNS and CDR2 SASEGT. The germline V and J ends were trimmed by 7 bases and 1 base, with 10 bases remaining between them. This CDR3 comprises 13 residues. The DNA for the CDR3 is TGTGCCAGCAAAGGACAAAAGAACACTGAAGCTTTCTTT. Amino acid sequence: CASKGQKNTEAFF.

V gene TRBV10-3 combines with J gene TRBJ1-5; D is perhaps TRBD1 (6 bases). Germline V gene data show CDR1 as ENHRY and CDR2 as SYGVKD. With 2 bases removed from V and 4 bases from J, the gap between germline ends came to 15 bases. CDR3 length equals 16 residues. CDR3 DNA: TGTGCCATCAGTGAGATTGGACAGAAGCCTAATCAGCCCCAGCATTTT. Residues: CAISEIGQKPNQPQHF.

In its sample, this clonotype was seen many times. J is TRBJ2-7 and V is TRBV10-3; perhaps TRBD2 as D (6 bases). The CDR3 is made up of 12 amino acids. V lost 5 bases, J lost 4 bases, and 9 bases lay in between. The germline V gene encodes CDR1 ENHRY and CDR2 SYGVKD. The CDR3, as DNA: TGTGCCATCAGTCTCGGGGGATACGAGCAGTACTTC. Amino acids: CAISLGGYEQYF.

This clonotype was seen repeatedly, ten times or more. The V gene is TRBV5-8, the J gene TRBJ2-5; 10 bases map to TRBD1. CDR3 length: 16 residues. Germline trimming cut 5 bases from V and 5 bases from J; bases unmatched to any gene: 12. Per the germline V gene, CDR1 is SGHTS and CDR2 is YDEGEE. CDR3 sequence reads: CASSPGQGLNGETQYF. The CDR3 DNA reads as TGTGCCAGCAGTCCGGGACAGGGGCTAAATGGGGAGACCCAGTACTTC.

The CDR3 coding sequence is TGTGCCAGCAGCTCTCGGGGGAGGACCGGGGAAGGCATTCAGTACTTC. Translating gives CASSSRGRTGEGIQYF. V usage is TRBV5-6 and J usage is TRBJ2-4, with D perhaps TRBD2 (6 bases). Deletions cut 3 bases from V and 9 bases from J, with 22 bases between. The CDR3 is 16 residues long. The germline V gene has CDR1 SGHDT and CDR2 YYEEEE. Together with reference TRBV5-6 and TRBJ2-4, the CDR3 gives the full variable domain: DAGVTQSPTHLIKTRGQQVTLRCSPKSGHDTVSWYQQALGQGPQFIFQYYEEEERQRGNFPDRFSGHQFPNYSSELNVNALLLGDSALYLCASSSRGRTGEGIQYFGAGTRLSVL.